The 7 T cell receptor beta chains below come from one sample, sequenced in a study of T cell repertoires in cytomegalovirus infection. TCRdb re-called the reads with MiXCR, one entry per CDR3 protein. The table records hundreds of thousands of distinct CDR3 sequences, 31% of them present only once. These receptors' antigens are unknown. The material sequenced was cultured CD8+ T cells from PBMCs, taken from culture after CMV antigen stimulation. Every receptor here comes from a human donor in good health (CMV status not recorded). Some clones in this sample may be carry-over from other donors' samples.

This clonotype was detected many times. This chain joins TRBV7-2 and TRBJ1-1; 12 bases agree with TRBD1. CDR1 SGHTA and CDR2 FQGNSA come from the germline V gene. V lost 5 bases to trimming and J lost 4 bases; unmatched junction nucleotides: 2. The CDR3 consists of 14 residues. The DNA of the CDR3 is TGTGCCAGCAGCGTGGGACAGGGGGCCACTGAAGCTTTCTTT. Its protein product is CASSVGQGATEAFF. Based on the CDR3 plus reference TRBV7-2 and TRBJ1-1, the full variable domain is GAGVSQSPSNKVTEKGKDVELRCDPISGHTALYWYRQSLGQGLEFLIYFQGNSAPDKSGLPSDRFSAERTGGSVSTLTIQRTQQEDSAVYLCASSVGQGATEAFFGQGTRLTVV.

The V gene is TRBV28, the J gene TRBJ2-1; no clear D gene. Trimming left V 6 bases short and J 4 bases short, with 10 bases between. The length of the CDR3 is 13 residues. Germline lookup yields CDR1 MDHEN and CDR2 SYDVKM. CDR3 in amino acids: CASSHDTYNEQFF. The DNA of the CDR3 is TGTGCCAGCAGCCACGACACGTACAATGAGCAGTTCTTC.

This clonotype has a count of ten or more. V usage is TRBV4-1 and J usage is TRBJ1-5; D remains unclear. CDR1 and CDR2 from the germline V gene are MGHRA and YSYEKL. The V end was cut by 4 bases, the J end by 4 bases, with 8 bases between. The length of the CDR3 is 13 residues. The CDR3 protein is CASSLERNQPQHF. DNA of the CDR3: TGCGCCAGCAGCCTCGAGAGGAATCAGCCCCAGCATTTT.

The chain joins TRBV29-1 to TRBJ2-7; D is possibly TRBD1 (6 bases). CDR1 and CDR2 from the germline V gene are SQVTM and ANQGSEA. V was trimmed by 7 bases and J by 7 bases, leaving 14 bases between them. There are 11 residues in the CDR3. The CDR3 here is CSAEGQGEQYF. Written as DNA, the CDR3 is TGCAGCGCTGAGGGGCAGGGGGAGCAGTACTTC.

V and J are TRBV14 and TRBJ1-3, with D possibly being TRBD1 (6 bases). CDR3 length equals 21 residues. CDR1 and CDR2 (germline): SGHDN, FVKESK. Trimming took 0 bases from V and 9 from J, leaving 33 bases between them. CDR3: CASSQDRIDRPALPFGGTIYF. CDR3 nucleotide sequence: TGTGCCAGCAGCCAAGACCGGATAGACAGGCCGGCTCTACCCTTCGGAGGCACCATATATTTT.

V is TRBV5-4 and J is TRBJ2-1, with a possible D match to TRBD2 (5 bases). CDR1 is SGHNT and CDR2 is YYREEE in the germline V gene (reference sequence). CDR3 length: 15 amino acids. V was trimmed by 2 bases and J by 7 bases, leaving 16 bases between them. The CDR3 bases are TGTGCCAGCAGCTTCCGAAGGGAGTTCGAGAATGAGCAGTTCTTC. It specifies CASSFRREFENEQFF.

The rearrangement joins TRBV19 to TRBJ1-5; no clear D gene. The CDR3 length is 15 residues. V gave up 8 bases and J gave up 0 bases, with 14 bases separating them. Germline-derived CDR1 and CDR2 are LNHDA and SQIVND (reference sequence). The CDR3 DNA reads as TGTGCCAGTGGCCTTTTGGGGAATAGCAATCAGCCCCAGCATTTT. Translating it yields CASGLLGNSNQPQHF. Complete variable domain (other parts from reference TRBV19 and TRBJ1-5): DGGITQSPKYLFRKEGQNVTLSCEQNLNHDAMYWYRQDPGQGLRLIYYSQIVNDFQKGDIAEGYSVSREKKESFPLTVTSAQKNPTAFYLCASGLLGNSNQPQHFGDGTRLSIL.